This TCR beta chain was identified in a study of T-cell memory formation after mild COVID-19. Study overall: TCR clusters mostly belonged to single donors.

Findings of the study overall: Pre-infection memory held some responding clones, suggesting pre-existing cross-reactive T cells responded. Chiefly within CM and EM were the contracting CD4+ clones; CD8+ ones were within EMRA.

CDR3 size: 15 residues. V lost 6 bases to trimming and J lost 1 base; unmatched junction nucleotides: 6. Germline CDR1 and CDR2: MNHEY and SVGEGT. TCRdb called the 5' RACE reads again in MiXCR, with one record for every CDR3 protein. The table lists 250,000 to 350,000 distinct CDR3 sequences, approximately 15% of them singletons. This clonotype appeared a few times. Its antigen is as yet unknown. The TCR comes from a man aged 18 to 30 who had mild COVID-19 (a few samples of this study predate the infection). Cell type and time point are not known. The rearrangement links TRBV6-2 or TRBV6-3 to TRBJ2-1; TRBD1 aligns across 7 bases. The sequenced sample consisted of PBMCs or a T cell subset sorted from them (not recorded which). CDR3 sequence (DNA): TGTGCCAGCAGCTTCGACAGGGCATCCTACAATGAGCAGTTCTTC. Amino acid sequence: CASSFDRASYNEQFF.